This T cell receptor beta chain was captured in a study of T-cell memory formation after mild COVID-19. On the study more broadly: TCR clusters showed largely donor specificity.

Constant-segment primers and 5'RACE yielded cDNA libraries for TCR alpha and TCR beta, each carrying sample barcodes and UMIs. MiXCR was run by TCRdb on the 5' RACE reads, yielding one entry per CDR3 protein. The data show approximately 210,000 distinct CDR3 sequences, about 27% seen once. Study observations and caveats: A second wave expanding day 15 to 37 was CD4+-biased; contracting clones were balanced. Pre-infection memory harbored some responding clones, suggesting cross-reactive memory joined.

This clonotype was seen more than once but under ten times. Its antigen is unknown. The CDR3 has 16 residues. Germline assignment: CDR1 MDHEN and CDR2 SYDVKM. V lost 5 bases, J lost 7 bases, and 11 bases stayed unmatched. The sequencing input was PBMCs or a T cell subset sorted from them (not recorded which). The receptor comes from an adult woman who had mild COVID-19 (a few samples of this study predate the infection). Cell type and time point are not known. The V gene is TRBV28, the J gene TRBJ2-2; 9 bases fit TRBD2. CDR3 region: CASSHLGTSFGGELFF. CDR3 DNA sequence: TGTGCCAGCAGTCATCTAGGGACTAGCTTTGGCGGGGAGCTGTTTTTT.